Listed below are T cell receptor beta chains from one sample, sequenced in a study of Ad26.COV2.S vaccination and SARS-CoV-2 variants. The table came from immunoSEQ multiplex PCR; TCRdb's copy has only in-frame clones and leaves some out. This repertoire shows some 320,000 clones, over 80% found once; its top ten account for about 2.1%. The specimen comprised peripheral blood, sampled in a trial of Ad26.COV2.S vaccine versus placebo. The origin of the receptors is a person aged 18-65 years who received the Ad26.COV2.S COVID-19 vaccine or a placebo. CDR3s include the opening cysteine and the closing phenylalanine or tryptophan. D genes are given only for firm matches. Only some rows state a clone size, as once, few, many or a class for expanded clones.

cdr3_aa | cdr3_nt | j_call | cdr3_length | d_call | clone_size | v_call
CASSWAGELFF | TGTGCCAGCAGCTGGGCCGGGGAGCTGTTTTTT | TRBJ2-2 | 11 | . | few | TRBV5-6
CASSPDRSYEQYF | TGTGCCAGCTCCCCCGACAGGTCCTACGAGCAGTACTTC | TRBJ2-7 | 13 | . | few | TRBV18
CASSLRGPTDNQPQHF | TGTGCCAGCAGCTTAAGGGGACCGACGGACAATCAGCCCCAGCATTTT | TRBJ1-5 | 16 | . | . | TRBV7-8
CASSLALAGPQHF | TGTGCCAGCAGCTTGGCCTTAGCGGGGCCCCAGCATTTT | TRBJ1-5 | 13 | . | . | TRBV5-5
CAILTGTTYEQYF | TGTGCCATTCTTACCGGGACTACCTACGAGCAGTACTTC | TRBJ2-7 | 13 | TRBD2 | . | TRBV10-3
CASSPRIPNYGYTF | TGTGCCAGCAGCCCACGGATTCCTAACTATGGCTACACCTTC | TRBJ1-2 | 14 | . | . | TRBV5-6
CASSGQGINQPQHF | TGTGCCAGCAGCGGACAGGGGATAAATCAGCCCCAGCATTTT | TRBJ1-5 | 14 | TRBD1 | . | TRBV6-5
CASSQRSPVYLNTIYF | TGCGCCAGCAGCCAGAGATCTCCAGTCTACCTAAACACCATATATTTT | TRBJ1-3 | 16 | . | . | TRBV4-1
CASSREGTDNQPQHF | TGCGCCAGCAGCCGGGAGGGGACCGATAATCAGCCCCAGCATTTT | TRBJ1-5 | 15 | . | . | TRBV5-1
CASRATTGGQGEAFF | TGTGCCAGCAGGGCCACGACAGGGGGACAGGGTGAAGCTTTCTTT | TRBJ1-1 | 15 | TRBD1 | . | TRBV2
CASSLGTGLRSGNTIYF | TGCGCCAGCAGCTTGGGTACAGGGTTAAGATCTGGAAACACCATATATTTT | TRBJ1-3 | 17 | . | . | TRBV5-1
CASSVAGQRNTEAFF | TGTGCCAGCAGCGTAGCGGGACAGCGGAACACTGAAGCTTTCTTT | TRBJ1-1 | 15 | TRBD1 | once | TRBV7-2
CASSKAGGTYEQYF | TGTGCCAGTAGTAAGGCGGGGGGAACCTACGAGCAGTACTTC | TRBJ2-7 | 14 | TRBD2 | . | TRBV19
CASSLDQGDTQYF | TGTGCCAGCAGCTTAGATCAAGGGGATACGCAGTATTTT | TRBJ2-3 | 13 | . | once | TRBV11-2
CASSLTPDTPLHF | TGTGCCAGCAGTTTAACCCCCGATACACCCCTCCACTTT | TRBJ1-6 | 13 | . | . | TRBV12-3/TRBV12-4
CASSLAPQETQYF | TGCGCCAGCAGCTTGGCCCCCCAAGAGACCCAGTACTTC | TRBJ2-5 | 13 | . | . | TRBV5-1
CASSRGQGGNTIYF | TGTGCCAGCAGTCGGGGACAGGGAGGAAACACCATATATTTT | TRBJ1-3 | 14 | TRBD1 | . | TRBV6-6
CASSGGVNTEAFF | TGTGCCAGCTCGGGGGGGGTGAACACTGAAGCTTTCTTT | TRBJ1-1 | 13 | . | once | TRBV2